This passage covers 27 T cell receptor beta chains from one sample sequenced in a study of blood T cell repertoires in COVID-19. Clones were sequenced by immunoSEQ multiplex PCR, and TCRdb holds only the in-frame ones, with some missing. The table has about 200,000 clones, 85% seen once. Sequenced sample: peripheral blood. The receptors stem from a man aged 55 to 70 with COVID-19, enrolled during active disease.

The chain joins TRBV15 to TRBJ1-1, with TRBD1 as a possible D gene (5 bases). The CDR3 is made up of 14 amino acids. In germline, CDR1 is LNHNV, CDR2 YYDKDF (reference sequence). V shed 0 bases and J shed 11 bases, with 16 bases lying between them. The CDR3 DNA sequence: TGTGCCACCAGCAGAGATATGGAGGGGAGTGGGGCTTTCTTT. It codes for CATSRDMEGSGAFF.

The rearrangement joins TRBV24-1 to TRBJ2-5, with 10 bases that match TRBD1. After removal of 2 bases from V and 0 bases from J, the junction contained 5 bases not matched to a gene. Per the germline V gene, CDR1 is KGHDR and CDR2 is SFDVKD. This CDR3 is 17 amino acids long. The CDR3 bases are TGTGCCACCAGTGATTCCCGACAGGGGGCGTACCAAGAGACCCAGTACTTC. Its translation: CATSDSRQGAYQETQYF.

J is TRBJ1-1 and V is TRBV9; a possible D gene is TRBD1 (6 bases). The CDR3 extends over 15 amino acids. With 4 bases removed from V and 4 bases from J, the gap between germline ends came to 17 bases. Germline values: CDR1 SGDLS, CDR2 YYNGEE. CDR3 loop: CASSSAGGPFTEAFF. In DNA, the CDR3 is TGTGCCAGCAGCTCAGCGGGGGGGCCATTCACTGAAGCTTTCTTT.

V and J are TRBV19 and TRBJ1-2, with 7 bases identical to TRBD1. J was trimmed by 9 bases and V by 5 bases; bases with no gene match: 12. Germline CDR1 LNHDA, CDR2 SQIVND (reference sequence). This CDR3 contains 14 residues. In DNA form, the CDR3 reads TGTGCCAGTAGTCAAACCGGGACAGCGATCCGCTACACCTTC. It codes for CASSQTGTAIRYTF.

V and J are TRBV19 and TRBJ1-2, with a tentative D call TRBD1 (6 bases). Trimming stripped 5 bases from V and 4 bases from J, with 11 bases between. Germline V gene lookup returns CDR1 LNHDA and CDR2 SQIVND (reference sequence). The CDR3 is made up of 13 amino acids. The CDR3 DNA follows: TGTGCCAGTAGTCCAGGACAGATCTATGGCTACACCTTC. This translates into CASSPGQIYGYTF.

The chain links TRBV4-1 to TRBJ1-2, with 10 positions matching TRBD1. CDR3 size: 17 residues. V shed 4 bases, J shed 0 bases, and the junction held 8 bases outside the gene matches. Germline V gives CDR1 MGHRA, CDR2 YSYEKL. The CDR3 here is CASSLLTGGASNYGYTF. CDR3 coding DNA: TGCGCCAGCAGCCTTCTGACAGGGGGCGCGTCTAACTATGGCTACACCTTC.

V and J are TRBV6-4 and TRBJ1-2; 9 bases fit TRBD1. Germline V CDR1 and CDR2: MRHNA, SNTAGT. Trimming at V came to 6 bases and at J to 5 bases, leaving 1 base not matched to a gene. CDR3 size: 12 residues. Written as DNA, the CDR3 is TGTGCCAGCAGGGGACAGGGATATGGCTACACCTTC. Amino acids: CASRGQGYGYTF.

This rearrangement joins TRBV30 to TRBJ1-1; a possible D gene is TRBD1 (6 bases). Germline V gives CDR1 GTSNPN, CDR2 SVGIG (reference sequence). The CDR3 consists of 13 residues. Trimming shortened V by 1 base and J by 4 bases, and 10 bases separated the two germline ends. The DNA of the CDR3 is TGTGCCTGGAGTGGCACAGGGTTCACTGAAGCTTTCTTT. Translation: CAWSGTGFTEAFF.

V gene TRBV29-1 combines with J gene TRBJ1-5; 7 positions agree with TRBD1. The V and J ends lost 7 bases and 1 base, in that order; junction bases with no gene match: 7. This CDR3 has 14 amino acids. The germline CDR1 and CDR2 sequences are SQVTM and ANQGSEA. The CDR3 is CSATTGKSNQPQHF. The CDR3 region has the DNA TGCAGCGCAACGACAGGGAAGAGCAATCAGCCCCAGCATTTT.

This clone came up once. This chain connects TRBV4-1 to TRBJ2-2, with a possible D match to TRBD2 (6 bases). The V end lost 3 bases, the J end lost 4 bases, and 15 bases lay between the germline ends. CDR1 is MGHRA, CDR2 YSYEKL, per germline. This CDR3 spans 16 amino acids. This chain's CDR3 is CASSQNGGPGTGELFF. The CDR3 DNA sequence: TGCGCCAGCAGCCAGAACGGAGGGCCGGGCACCGGGGAGCTGTTTTTT.

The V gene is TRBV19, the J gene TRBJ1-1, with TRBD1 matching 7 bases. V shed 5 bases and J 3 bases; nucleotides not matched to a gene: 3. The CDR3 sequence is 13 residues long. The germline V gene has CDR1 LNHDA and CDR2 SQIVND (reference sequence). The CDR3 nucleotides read TGTGCCAGTAGTCCAGACAGGGACACTGAAGCTTTCTTT. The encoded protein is CASSPDRDTEAFF.

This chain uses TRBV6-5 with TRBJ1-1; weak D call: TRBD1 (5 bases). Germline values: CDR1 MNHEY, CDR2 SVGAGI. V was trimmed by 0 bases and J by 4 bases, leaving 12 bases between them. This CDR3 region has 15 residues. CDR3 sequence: CASSYSPTVTTEAFF. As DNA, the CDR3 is TGTGCCAGCAGTTACTCGCCGACAGTGACCACTGAAGCTTTCTTT.

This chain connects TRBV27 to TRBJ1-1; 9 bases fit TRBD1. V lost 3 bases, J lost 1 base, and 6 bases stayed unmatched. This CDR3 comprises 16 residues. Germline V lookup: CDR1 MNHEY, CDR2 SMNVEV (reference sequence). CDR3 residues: CASSFLQGAGNTEAFF. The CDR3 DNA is TGTGCCAGCAGTTTCTTACAGGGGGCGGGGAACACTGAAGCTTTCTTT.

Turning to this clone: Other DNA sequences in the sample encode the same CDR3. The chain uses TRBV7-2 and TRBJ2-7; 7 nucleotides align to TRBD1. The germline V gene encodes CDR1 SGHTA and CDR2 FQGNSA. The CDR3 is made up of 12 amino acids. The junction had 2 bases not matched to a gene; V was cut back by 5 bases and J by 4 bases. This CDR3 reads CASSRQGYEQYF. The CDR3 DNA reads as TGTGCCAGCAGCCGACAGGGTTACGAGCAGTACTTC.

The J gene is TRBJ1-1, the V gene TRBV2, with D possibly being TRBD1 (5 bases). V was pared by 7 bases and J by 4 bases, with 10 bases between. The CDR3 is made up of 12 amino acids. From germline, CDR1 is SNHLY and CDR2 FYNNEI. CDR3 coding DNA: TGTGCCAGCATTGACAGCGTCACTGAAGCTTTCTTT. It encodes CASIDSVTEAFF.

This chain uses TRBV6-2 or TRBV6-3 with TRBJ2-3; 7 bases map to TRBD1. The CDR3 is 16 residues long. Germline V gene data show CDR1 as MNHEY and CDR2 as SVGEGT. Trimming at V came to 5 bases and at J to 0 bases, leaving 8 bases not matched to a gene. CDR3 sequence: CASSPLRGSSTDTQYF. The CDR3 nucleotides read TGTGCCAGCAGTCCCCTCAGGGGGTCCAGCACAGATACGCAGTATTTT.

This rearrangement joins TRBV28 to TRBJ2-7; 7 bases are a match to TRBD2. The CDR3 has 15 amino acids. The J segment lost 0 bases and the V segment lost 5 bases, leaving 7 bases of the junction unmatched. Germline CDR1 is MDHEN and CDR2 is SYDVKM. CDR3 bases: TGTGCCAGCAGTGACGGGGGACTAAACTCCTACGAGCAGTACTTC. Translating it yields CASSDGGLNSYEQYF.

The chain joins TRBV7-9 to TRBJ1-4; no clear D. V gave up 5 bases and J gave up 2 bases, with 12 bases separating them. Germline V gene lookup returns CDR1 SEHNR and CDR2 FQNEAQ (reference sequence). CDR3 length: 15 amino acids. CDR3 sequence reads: CASSNEGKTNEKLFF. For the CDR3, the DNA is TGTGCCAGCAGCAATGAGGGAAAGACTAATGAAAAACTGTTTTTT.

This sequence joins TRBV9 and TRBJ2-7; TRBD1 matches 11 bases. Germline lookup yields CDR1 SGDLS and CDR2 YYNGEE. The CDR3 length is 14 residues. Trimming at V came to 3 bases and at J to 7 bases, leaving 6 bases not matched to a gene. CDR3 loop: CASSGGQGAREQYF. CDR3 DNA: TGTGCCAGCAGCGGCGGACAGGGGGCTAGGGAGCAGTACTTC.

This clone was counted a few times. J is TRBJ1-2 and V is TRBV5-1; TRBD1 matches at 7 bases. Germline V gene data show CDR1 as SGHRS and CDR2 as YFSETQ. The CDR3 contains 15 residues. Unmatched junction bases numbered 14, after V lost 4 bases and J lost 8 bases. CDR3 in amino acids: CASSEPGQEVGGYTF. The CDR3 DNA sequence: TGCGCCAGCAGCGAACCCGGACAGGAAGTGGGCGGCTACACCTTC.

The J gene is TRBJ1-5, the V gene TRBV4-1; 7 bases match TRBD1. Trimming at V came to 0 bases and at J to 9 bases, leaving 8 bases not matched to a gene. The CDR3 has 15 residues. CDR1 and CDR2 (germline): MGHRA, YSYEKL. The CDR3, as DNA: TGCGCCAGCAGCCAAGAAGGAGGGGGCGGCGGGCCCCAGCATTTT. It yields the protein CASSQEGGGGGPQHF.

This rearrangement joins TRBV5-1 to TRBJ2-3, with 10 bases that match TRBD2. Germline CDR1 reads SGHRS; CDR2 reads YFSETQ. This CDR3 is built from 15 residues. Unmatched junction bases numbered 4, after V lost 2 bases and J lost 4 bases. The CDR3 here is CASSLSSGRADTQYF. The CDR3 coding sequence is TGCGCCAGCAGCTTATCTAGCGGGAGAGCAGATACGCAGTATTTT.

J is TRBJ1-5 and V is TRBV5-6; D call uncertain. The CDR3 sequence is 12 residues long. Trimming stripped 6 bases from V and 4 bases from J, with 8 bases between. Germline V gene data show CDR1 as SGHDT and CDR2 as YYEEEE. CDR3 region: CASTDGNQPQHF. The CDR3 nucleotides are TGTGCCAGCACCGACGGGAATCAGCCCCAGCATTTT.

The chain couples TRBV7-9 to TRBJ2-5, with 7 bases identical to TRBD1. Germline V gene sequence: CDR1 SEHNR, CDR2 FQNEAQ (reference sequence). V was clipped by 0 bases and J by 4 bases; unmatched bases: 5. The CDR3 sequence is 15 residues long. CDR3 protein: CASSLAGDRGETQYF. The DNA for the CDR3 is TGTGCCAGCAGCTTAGCGGGGGACAGAGGAGAGACCCAGTACTTC.

CDR3 coding DNA: TGTGCCAGTAGCCTTGCCGGGGTGGAGCCCCAGCATTTT. Encoded protein: CASSLAGVEPQHF. The rearrangement joins TRBV19 to TRBJ1-5; the D is unclear. There are 13 residues in the CDR3. V lost 6 bases to trimming and J lost 8 bases, with 14 bases between them. From germline, CDR1 is LNHDA and CDR2 SQIVND (reference sequence).

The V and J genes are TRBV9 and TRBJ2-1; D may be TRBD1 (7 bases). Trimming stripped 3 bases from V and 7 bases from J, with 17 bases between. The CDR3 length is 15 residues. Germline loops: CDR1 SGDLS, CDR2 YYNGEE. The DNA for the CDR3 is TGTGCCAGCAGCGCTTACGGCGGGACAGTGAATGAGCAGTTCTTC. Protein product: CASSAYGGTVNEQFF.

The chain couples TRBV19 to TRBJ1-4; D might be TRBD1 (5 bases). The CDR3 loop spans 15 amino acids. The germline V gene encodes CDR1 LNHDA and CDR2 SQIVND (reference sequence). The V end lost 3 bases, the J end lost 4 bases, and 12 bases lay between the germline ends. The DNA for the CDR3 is TGTGCCAGTAGTATTCCCCACAGGATTAATGAAAAACTGTTTTTT. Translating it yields CASSIPHRINEKLFF.